This T cell receptor beta chain was documented in a study of HIV-infected patients and healthy controls. Using its own MiXCR run on the 5' RACE reads, TCRdb lists one record per CDR3 protein. The sample has around 62,000 distinct CDR3 sequences, 15% to 20% seen once. Germline V gene data show CDR1 as LNHDA and CDR2 as SQIVND (reference sequence). The CDR3 totals 13 residues. Between the trimmed V and J ends, which lost 3 bases and 4 bases, there was a span of 9 bases. The sequenced material came from CD4+ T cells from blood. This chain joins TRBV19 and TRBJ1-2, with D possibly being TRBD1 (5 bases). This sequence originates from a human donor in good health. CDR3 DNA: TGTGCCAGTAGTATTGACAGCGTCTATGGCTACACCTTC. It yields the protein CASSIDSVYGYTF.